Shown below are 13 T cell receptor beta chains from a single sample sequenced in a study of T cell responses to AZD1222 COVID-19 vaccine. Here immunoSEQ multiplex PCR was the method, and the copy in TCRdb shows in-frame clones only, minus some. The table lists about 140,000 clones, more than 85% of them singletons, with 3% to 4% in the top ten. Sequenced material: peripheral blood, taken 28 days after the second AZD1222 dose. The receptors originated from an adult who received the AZD1222 COVID-19 vaccine.

This clone was recorded many times. This rearrangement joins TRBV4-3 to TRBJ2-7; D unresolved. The CDR3 loop spans 17 amino acids. The V end lost 3 bases, the J end lost 7 bases, and 25 bases lay between the germline ends. Germline V gene sequence: CDR1 LGHNA, CDR2 YSLEER. DNA for the CDR3: TGCGCCAGCAGCCAGCAATCCTCGGCTTCCCAGCTCGGAGAGCAGTACTTC. Protein product: CASSQQSSASQLGEQYF.

This clone was observed a few times. This chain joins TRBV7-9 and TRBJ2-7; D might be TRBD2 (5 bases). The length of the CDR3 is 14 residues. Trimming left V 8 bases short and J 0 bases short, with 14 bases between. Germline V gene lookup returns CDR1 SEHNR and CDR2 FQNEAQ (reference sequence). DNA for the CDR3: TGTGCCAGCGCCCTCGACCGGGACTCCTACGAGCAGTACTTC. Translating it yields CASALDRDSYEQYF.

The gene calls are TRBV28 and TRBJ2-2; D perhaps matches TRBD2 (5 bases). Trimming shortened V by 7 bases and J by 4 bases, and 16 bases separated the two germline ends. CDR3 length: 15 residues. Germline V gives CDR1 MDHEN, CDR2 SYDVKM. This CDR3 is CASTLRRSVTGELFF. In DNA, the CDR3 is TGTGCCAGCACCCTCAGACGTAGCGTCACCGGGGAGCTGTTTTTT.

This clone appeared once. The chain recombines TRBV4-2 with TRBJ2-7, with unresolved D. In germline, CDR1 is LGHNA, CDR2 YNFKEQ. CDR3 length: 16 amino acids. V was pared by 0 bases and J by 5 bases, with 17 bases between. The CDR3 region is CASSQDRQVPSHEQYF. DNA for the CDR3: TGTGCCAGCAGCCAAGATCGTCAGGTGCCCTCTCACGAGCAGTACTTC.

The V gene is TRBV6-5, the J gene TRBJ2-7; D gene uncertain. The V and J ends lost 0 bases and 4 bases respectively, with 13 bases between them. CDR1 and CDR2 from the germline V gene are MNHEY and SVGAGI. The CDR3 length is 15 residues. CDR3 nucleotides: TGTGCCAGCAGTTACTCGACCAGGATCGGGTACGAGCAGTACTTC. Encoded protein: CASSYSTRIGYEQYF.

The chain is built from TRBV21-1 and TRBJ1-2. TRBV21-1 is a recognized pseudogene. This CDR3 spans 15 amino acids. In DNA, the CDR3 is TGTGCCAGCAGCAATGGGGACGGGGGGCACTATGGCTACACCTTC. This sequence encodes CASSNGDGGHYGYTF.

The rearrangement uses TRBV27 and TRBJ1-2; 10 bases match TRBD1. CDR1 is MNHEY and CDR2 is SMNVEV in the germline V gene (reference sequence). This CDR3 comprises 18 residues. V was pared by 2 bases and J by 6 bases, with 15 bases of the junction left unmatched. CDR3 bases: TGTGCCAGCAGTTTAAGGAGGAGTAGACAGGGGGCTGGGGATGGCTACACCTTC. It is translated as CASSLRRSRQGAGDGYTF.

The chain joins TRBV29-1 to TRBJ1-2; a weak D match, TRBD1 (6 bases). Trimming stripped 4 bases from V and 3 bases from J, with 12 bases between. Germline V gene data show CDR1 as SQVTM and CDR2 as ANQGSEA. This CDR3 region has 13 residues. The CDR3 sequence: CSVGSNRDYGYTF. The CDR3 nucleotides are TGCAGCGTTGGCTCAAACAGGGACTATGGCTACACCTTC.

Only one count was recorded for this clone. The genes are TRBV11-2 and TRBJ2-1; TRBD1 aligns across 7 bases. Germline trimming cut 5 bases from V and 15 bases from J; bases unmatched to any gene: 13. CDR3 length: 13 amino acids. Germline CDR1 SGHAT, CDR2 FQNNGV. CDR3 nucleotides: TGTGCCAGCAGCCGATCCGCCTCTAGGGGGCTGTTCTTC. Translating it yields CASSRSASRGLFF.

This clone was seen just once. The rearrangement joins TRBV3-1 (or the pseudogene TRBV3-2) to TRBJ1-1, with D unclear. V lost 4 bases and J lost 1, with 10 bases in between. The CDR3 loop spans 14 amino acids. Germline CDR1 LGHDT, CDR2 YNNKEL (reference sequence). CDR3 loop: CASSRRDTNTEAFF. CDR3 sequence (DNA): TGTGCCAGCAGCCGGAGGGATACGAACACTGAAGCTTTCTTT.

This chain connects TRBV7-2 to TRBJ1-5; D is undetermined. V lost 0 bases and J lost 2, with 11 bases in between. This CDR3 region has 16 residues. Germline CDR1 reads SGHTA; CDR2 reads FQGNSA. In DNA form, the CDR3 reads TGTGCCAGCAGCTTAGCGGAGGGAAGGCGCAATCAGCCCCAGCATTTT. It codes for CASSLAEGRRNQPQHF.

The table lists this clone with a count of one. The V call is TRBV3-1 (or the pseudogene TRBV3-2), the J call TRBJ1-3; 8 positions match TRBD1. From germline, CDR1 is LGHDT and CDR2 YNNKEL (reference sequence). CDR3 length: 16 residues. V shed 1 base and J 3 bases; nucleotides not matched to a gene: 5. The CDR3 protein is CASSQVPGGYGNTIYF. CDR3 in DNA: TGTGCCAGCAGCCAAGTGCCAGGGGGCTATGGAAACACCATATATTTT.

A single count supports this clone. The chain combines TRBV27 with TRBJ2-1; D is unresolved. The V end lost 3 bases, the J end lost 0 bases, and 9 bases lay between the germline ends. This CDR3 contains 15 residues. The germline V gene has CDR1 MNHEY and CDR2 SMNVEV (reference sequence). CDR3 region: CASSLAPSSYNEQFF. The CDR3 DNA reads TGTGCCAGCAGTTTGGCACCGAGCTCCTACAATGAGCAGTTCTTC.